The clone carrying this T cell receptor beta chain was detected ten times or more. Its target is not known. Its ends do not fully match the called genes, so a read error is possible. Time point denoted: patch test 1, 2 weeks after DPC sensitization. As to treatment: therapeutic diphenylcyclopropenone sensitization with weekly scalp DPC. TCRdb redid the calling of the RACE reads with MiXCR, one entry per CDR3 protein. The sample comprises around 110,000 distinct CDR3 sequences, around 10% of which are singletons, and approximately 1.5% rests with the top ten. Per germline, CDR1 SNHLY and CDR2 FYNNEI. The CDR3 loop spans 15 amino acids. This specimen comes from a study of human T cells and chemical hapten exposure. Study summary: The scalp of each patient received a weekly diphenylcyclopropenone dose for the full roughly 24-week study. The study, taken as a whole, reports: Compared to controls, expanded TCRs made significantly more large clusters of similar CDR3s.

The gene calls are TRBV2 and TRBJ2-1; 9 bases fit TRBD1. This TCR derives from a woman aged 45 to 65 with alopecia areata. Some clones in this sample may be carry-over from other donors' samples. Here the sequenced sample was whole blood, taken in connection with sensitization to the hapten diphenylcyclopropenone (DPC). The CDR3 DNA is TGTGCCAGCAGCGAAGCCGGGACAGGGCTTGATGAGCAGTTCTTC. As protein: CASSEAGTGLDEQFF.